The entry below gives a single TCR beta chain sequence along with its context. Its matching antigen is unknown. Data came from immunoSEQ multiplex PCR; TCRdb stores just in-frame clones and leaves some out. Of 65,000 to 95,000 clones in the sample, roughly nine tenths were seen once. The record originates from a study of OX40 agonist ivuxolimab in advanced cancers. About the study: From 23 to 79 years was the age range, with a mean of approximately 58 years, and roughly 83% were male.

CDR3 length: 13 amino acids. Germline V lookup: CDR1 LGHNT, CDR2 FRNRAP. V was cut by 4 bases and J by 1 base, with 7 bases left in between. General study findings and limits: At 0.1 to 3.0 mg/kg and by week 6, CD4+ and CD8+ T cells in the blood had expanded clonally.

This sample comprised CD4+ or CD8+ T cells sorted from blood, obtained in a trial of the OX40 agonist ivuxolimab. The chain carries TRBV12-5 and TRBJ1-1; possible D gene TRBD1, 5 bases. This TCR was sampled from an adult with an advanced solid tumor such as melanoma, head and neck, liver or kidney cancer. The CDR3 DNA reads as TGTGCTAGTGGTTCCCAGGGGAACACTGAAGCTTTCTTT. Its protein is CASGSQGNTEAFF.